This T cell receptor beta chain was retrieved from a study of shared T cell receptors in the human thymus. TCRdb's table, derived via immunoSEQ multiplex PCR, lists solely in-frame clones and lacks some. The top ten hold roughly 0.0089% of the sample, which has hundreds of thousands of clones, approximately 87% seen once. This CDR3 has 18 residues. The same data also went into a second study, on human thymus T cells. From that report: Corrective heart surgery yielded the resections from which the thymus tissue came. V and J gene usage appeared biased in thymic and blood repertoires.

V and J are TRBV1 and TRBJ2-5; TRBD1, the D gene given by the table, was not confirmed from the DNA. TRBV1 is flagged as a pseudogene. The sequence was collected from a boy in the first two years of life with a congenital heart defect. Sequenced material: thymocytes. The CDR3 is CTSSRETNRDRDRETQYF. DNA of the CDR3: TGCACCAGCAGCCGAGAAACTAACCGGGACAGGGATCGCGAGACCCAGTACTTC.